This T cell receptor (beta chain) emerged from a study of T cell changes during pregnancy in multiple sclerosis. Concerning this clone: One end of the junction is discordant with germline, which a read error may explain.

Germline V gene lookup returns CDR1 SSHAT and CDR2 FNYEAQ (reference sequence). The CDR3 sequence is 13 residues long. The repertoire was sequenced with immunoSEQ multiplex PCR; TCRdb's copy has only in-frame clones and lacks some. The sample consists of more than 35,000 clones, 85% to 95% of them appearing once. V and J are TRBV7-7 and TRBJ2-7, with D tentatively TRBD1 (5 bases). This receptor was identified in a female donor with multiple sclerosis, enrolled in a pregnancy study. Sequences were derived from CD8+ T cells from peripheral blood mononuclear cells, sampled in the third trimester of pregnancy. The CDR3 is CASSAGIAYEQYF. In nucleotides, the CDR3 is TGTGCTAGCAGCGCAGGGATAGCCTACGAGCAGTACTTC.